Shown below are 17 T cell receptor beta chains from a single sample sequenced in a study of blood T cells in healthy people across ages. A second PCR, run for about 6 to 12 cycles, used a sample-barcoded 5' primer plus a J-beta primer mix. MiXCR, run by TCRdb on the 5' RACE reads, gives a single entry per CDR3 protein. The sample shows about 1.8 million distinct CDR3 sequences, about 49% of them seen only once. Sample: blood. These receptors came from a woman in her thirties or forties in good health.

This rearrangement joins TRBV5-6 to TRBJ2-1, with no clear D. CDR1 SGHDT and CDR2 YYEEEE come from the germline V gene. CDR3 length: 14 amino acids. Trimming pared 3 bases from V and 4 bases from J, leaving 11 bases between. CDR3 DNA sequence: TGTGCCAGCAGCTCTGTTAAAGGGTACAATGAGCAGTTCTTC. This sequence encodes CASSSVKGYNEQFF.

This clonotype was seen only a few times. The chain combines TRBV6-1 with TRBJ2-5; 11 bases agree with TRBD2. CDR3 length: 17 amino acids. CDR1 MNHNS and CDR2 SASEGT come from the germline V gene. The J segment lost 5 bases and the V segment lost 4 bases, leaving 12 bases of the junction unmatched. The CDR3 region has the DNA TGTGCCAGCAGTGGAGCAGTTACTAGCGGGGGCAGGGAGACCCAGTACTTC. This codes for CASSGAVTSGGRETQYF.

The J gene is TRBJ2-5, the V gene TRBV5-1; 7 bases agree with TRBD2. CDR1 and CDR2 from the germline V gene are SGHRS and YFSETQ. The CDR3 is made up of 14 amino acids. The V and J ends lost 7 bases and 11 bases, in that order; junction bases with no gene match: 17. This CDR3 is CASGQRGSHNEQYF. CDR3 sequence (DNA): TGCGCCAGCGGGCAGCGGGGAAGTCACAATGAGCAGTACTTC.

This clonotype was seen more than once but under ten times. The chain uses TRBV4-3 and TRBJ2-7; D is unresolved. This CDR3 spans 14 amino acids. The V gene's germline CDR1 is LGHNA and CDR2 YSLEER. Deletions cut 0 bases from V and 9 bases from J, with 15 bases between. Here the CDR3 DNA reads TGCGCCAGCAGCCAAGATAGATCAGAGAGAGGGCAGTACTTC. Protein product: CASSQDRSERGQYF.

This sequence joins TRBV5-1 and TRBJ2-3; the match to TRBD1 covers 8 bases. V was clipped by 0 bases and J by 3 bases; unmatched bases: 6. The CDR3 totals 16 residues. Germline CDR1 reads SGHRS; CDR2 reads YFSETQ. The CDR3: CASSLGHRGRTDTQYF. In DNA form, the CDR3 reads TGCGCCAGCAGCTTGGGGCACAGGGGGAGGACAGATACGCAGTATTTT.

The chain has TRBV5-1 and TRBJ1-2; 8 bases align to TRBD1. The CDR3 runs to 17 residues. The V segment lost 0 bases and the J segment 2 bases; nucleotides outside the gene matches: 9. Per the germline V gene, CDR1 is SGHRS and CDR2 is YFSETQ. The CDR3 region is CASSLAAGQGKNYGYTF. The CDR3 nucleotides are TGCGCCAGCAGCTTGGCCGCAGGACAGGGAAAAAACTATGGCTACACCTTC.

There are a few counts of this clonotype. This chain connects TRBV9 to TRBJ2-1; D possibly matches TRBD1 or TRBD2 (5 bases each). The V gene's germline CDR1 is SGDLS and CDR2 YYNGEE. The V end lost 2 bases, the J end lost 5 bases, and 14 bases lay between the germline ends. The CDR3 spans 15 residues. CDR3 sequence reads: CASSVGTQTNNEQFF. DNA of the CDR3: TGTGCCAGCAGCGTTGGGACGCAAACTAACAATGAGCAGTTCTTC.

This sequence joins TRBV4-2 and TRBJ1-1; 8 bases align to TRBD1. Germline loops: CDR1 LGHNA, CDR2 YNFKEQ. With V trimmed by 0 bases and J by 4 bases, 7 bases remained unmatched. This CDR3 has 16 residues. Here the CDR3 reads CASSQDRGHSSTEAFF. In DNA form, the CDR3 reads TGTGCCAGCAGCCAAGACAGGGGGCATTCGTCCACTGAAGCTTTCTTT.

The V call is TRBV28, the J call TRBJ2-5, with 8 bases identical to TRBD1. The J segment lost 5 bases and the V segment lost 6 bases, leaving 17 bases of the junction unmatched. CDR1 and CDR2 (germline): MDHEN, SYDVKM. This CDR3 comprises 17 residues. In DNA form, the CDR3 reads TGTGCCAGCAGGTCCGGGACAGGACCCCGGGATATGGAGACCCAGTACTTC. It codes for CASRSGTGPRDMETQYF. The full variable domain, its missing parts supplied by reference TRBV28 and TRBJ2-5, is DVKVTQSSRYLVKRTGEKVFLECVQDMDHENMFWYRQDPGLGLRLIYFSYDVKMKEKGDIPEGYSVSREKKERFSLILESASTNQTSMYLCASRSGTGPRDMETQYFGPGTRLLVL.

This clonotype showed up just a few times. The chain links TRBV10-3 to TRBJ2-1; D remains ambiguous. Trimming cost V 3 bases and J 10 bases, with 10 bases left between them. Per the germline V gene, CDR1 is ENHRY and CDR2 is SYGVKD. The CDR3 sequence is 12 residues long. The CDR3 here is CAISDIESEQFF. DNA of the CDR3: TGTGCCATCAGTGACATAGAAAGCGAGCAGTTCTTC.

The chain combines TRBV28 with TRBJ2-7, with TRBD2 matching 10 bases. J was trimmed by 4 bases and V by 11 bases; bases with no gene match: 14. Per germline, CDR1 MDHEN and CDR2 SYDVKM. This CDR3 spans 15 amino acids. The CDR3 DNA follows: TGTGCCGCAACGTCGTCGGGACTAGCGTTATACGAGCAGTACTTC. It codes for CAATSSGLALYEQYF.

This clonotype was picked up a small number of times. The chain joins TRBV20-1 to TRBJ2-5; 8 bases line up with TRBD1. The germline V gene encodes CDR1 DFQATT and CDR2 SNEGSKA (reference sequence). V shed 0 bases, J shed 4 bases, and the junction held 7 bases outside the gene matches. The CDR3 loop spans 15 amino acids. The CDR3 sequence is CSARDAGQGRETQYF. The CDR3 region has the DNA TGCAGTGCTAGAGATGCAGGACAGGGCCGAGAGACCCAGTACTTC.

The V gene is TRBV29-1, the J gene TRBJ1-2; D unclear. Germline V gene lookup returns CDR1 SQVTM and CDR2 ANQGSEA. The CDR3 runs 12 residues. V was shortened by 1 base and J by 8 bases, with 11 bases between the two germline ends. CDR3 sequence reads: CSVEVGYDGYTF. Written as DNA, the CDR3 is TGCAGCGTTGAAGTGGGCTATGACGGCTACACCTTC.

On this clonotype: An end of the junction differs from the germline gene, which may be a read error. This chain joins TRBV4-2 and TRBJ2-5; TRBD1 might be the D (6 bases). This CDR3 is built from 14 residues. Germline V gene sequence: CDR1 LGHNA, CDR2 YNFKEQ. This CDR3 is CAGSQVAGAWEQYF. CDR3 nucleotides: TGTGCCGGCAGCCAAGTCGCAGGGGCCTGGGAGCAGTACTTC.

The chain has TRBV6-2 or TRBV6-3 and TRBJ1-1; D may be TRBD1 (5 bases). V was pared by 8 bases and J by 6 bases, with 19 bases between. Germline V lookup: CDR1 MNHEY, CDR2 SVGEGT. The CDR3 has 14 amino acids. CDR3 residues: CASSEGFQGSEAFF. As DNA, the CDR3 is TGTGCCAGCTCAGAAGGGTTTCAGGGATCTGAAGCTTTCTTT.

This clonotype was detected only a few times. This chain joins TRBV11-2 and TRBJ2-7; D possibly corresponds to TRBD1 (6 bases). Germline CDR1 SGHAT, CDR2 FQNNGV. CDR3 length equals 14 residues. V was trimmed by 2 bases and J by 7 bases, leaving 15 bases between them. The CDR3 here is CASSLSSGAGEQYF. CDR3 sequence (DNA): TGTGCCAGCAGCTTAAGTTCAGGGGCAGGGGAGCAGTACTTC.

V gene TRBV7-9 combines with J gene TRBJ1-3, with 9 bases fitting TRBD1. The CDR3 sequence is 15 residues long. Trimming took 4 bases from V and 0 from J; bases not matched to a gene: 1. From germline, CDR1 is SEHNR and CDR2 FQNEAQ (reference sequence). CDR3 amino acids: CASSWTGDSGNTIYF. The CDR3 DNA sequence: TGTGCCAGCAGCTGGACAGGGGACTCTGGAAACACCATATATTTT.